This TCR beta chain was recorded in a study of identical twins. Everyone who donated was a healthy Caucasian. One entry per CDR3 protein results from TCRdb running MiXCR on the 5' RACE reads. The sample includes hundreds of thousands of distinct CDR3 sequences, less than 7% seen only once; the top ten take approximately 2%. This clonotype was counted at least ten times. Germline V gives CDR1 SGHRS, CDR2 YFSETQ. This CDR3 contains 12 residues. V was trimmed by 1 base and J by 6 bases, leaving 6 bases between them. The sequencing sample was made of naive T cells sorted from blood. The rearrangement joins TRBV5-1 to TRBJ2-3; no clear D gene. The TCR was taken from a man between 18 and 29 years old in good health. DNA of the CDR3: TGCGCCAGCAGCTTGAAGTCGGATACGCAGTATTTT. Its protein is CASSLKSDTQYF.